This TCR beta chain was sequenced for a study of blood T cell repertoires in COVID-19. About the research overall: T cells, B-cell-depleted T cells, or PBMCs supplied cDNA or gDNA.

The CDR3 loop spans 17 amino acids. After removal of 0 bases from V and 7 bases from J, the junction contained 8 bases not matched to a gene. Germline CDR1 is LGHNA and CDR2 is YNFKEQ. Participants were aged 18 to 89 years from approximately 25 US areas. Donors in Cohort 3 counted as recovered after two negative PCRs, clearance, or symptom resolution. Authors' processing steps: Reference gene primers were amplified, and this amplification served to estimate nucleated cell counts. The method was immunoSEQ multiplex PCR; TCRdb's version includes in-frame clones alone and lacks a portion of them. For V, J and clone size, that table is used; D and trimming come from the DNA. The sample contains roughly 370,000 clones, about 87% of which appear only once.

J is TRBJ2-3 and V is TRBV4-2, with 12 bases identical to TRBD1. Sequencing was done on a sample of PBMCs or T cells enriched from blood (not recorded which). The sequence came from a woman aged 50 to 60 who had recovered from COVID-19. The CDR3 spells CASSQETGTGGAYTQYF. The CDR3, as DNA: TGTGCCAGCAGCCAAGAAACCGGGACAGGGGGCGCGTATACGCAGTATTTT.